This entry lists 24 T cell receptor beta chains sequenced from one sample in a study of shared clonotypes between healthy human individuals. Assay: immunoSEQ multiplex PCR; the TCRdb copy retains only in-frame clones and omits some. Here the sample spans about 490,000 clones, 79% being singletons. Sequences were obtained from PBMCs. The receptors derive from a woman aged 40 to 49 in good health. Some clones in this sample may be carry-over from other donors' samples.

The table lists this clone with a few counts. The chain links TRBV20-1 to TRBJ1-2; no reliable D call. Per germline, CDR1 DFQATT and CDR2 SNEGSKA (reference sequence). CDR3 length equals 11 residues. Trimming took off 3 bases at V and 8 bases at J, with 10 bases between the two ends. CDR3 bases: TGCAGTGCTAGTTTGGAGCCAGGCTACACCTTC. Its protein product is CSASLEPGYTF.

The table lists this clone with a count of one. A far larger clone is a single base away, which makes a read error likely. This sample includes further DNA sequences coding for the same CDR3. The rearrangement uses TRBV4-3 and TRBJ1-3; D is undetermined. V lost 3 bases to trimming and J lost 0 bases, with 9 bases between them. There are 15 residues in the CDR3. The germline V gene has CDR1 LGHNA and CDR2 YSLEER. The CDR3 region is CASSQTYSSGNTIYF. CDR3 nucleotides: TGCGCCAGCAGCCAGACCTACAGCTCTGGAAACACCATATATTTT.

There are many counts of this clone. The rearrangement joins TRBV5-1 to TRBJ2-1, with D possibly matching TRBD1 (6 bases). Germline values: CDR1 SGHRS, CDR2 YFSETQ. The ends were cut back, 0 bases at V and 6 bases at J, with 13 bases in the middle. There are 15 residues in the CDR3. DNA of the CDR3: TGCGCCAGCAGCTTGGCACAGACAGGTGCCAATGAGCAGTTCTTC. Its protein product is CASSLAQTGANEQFF.

In this sample, this clone turned up a few times. The CDR3 loop reads CASSQGKGGGTQETQYF. CDR3 in DNA: TGTGCCAGCAGCCAAGGGAAGGGTGGCGGGACACAAGAGACCCAGTACTTC. The chain has TRBV4-2 and TRBJ2-5; D may correspond to TRBD1 or TRBD2 (6 bases each). V lost 1 base and J 2 bases, leaving 17 bases between the germline ends. This CDR3 has 17 amino acids. The germline V gene encodes CDR1 LGHNA and CDR2 YNFKEQ.

V gene TRBV5-8 combines with J gene TRBJ2-7; D possibly corresponds to TRBD1 (6 bases). Trimming left V 4 bases short and J 3 bases short, with 20 bases between. The CDR3 loop spans 16 amino acids. Germline V gene lookup returns CDR1 SGHTS and CDR2 YDEGEE. The CDR3: CASSPIRDIPFYEQYF. The CDR3 DNA sequence: TGTGCCAGCAGCCCCATCCGGGACATTCCTTTCTACGAGCAGTACTTC. The full variable domain, completed using reference TRBV5-8 and TRBJ2-7, is EAGVTQSPTHLIKTRGQQATLRCSPISGHTSVYWYQQALGLGLQFLLWYDEGEERNRGNFPPRFSGRQFPNYSSELNVNALELEDSALYLCASSPIRDIPFYEQYFGPGTRLTVT.

This chain links TRBV6-1 with TRBJ1-2; the D is unclear. V lost 7 bases to trimming and J lost 6 bases, with 15 bases between them. CDR1 and CDR2 (germline): MNHNS, SASEGT. The CDR3 consists of 13 residues. The CDR3 nucleotides are TGTGCCAGCACCGTTCCCTGGGGAAATGGCTACACCTTC. Translating gives CASTVPWGNGYTF.

The V and J genes are TRBV7-8 and TRBJ2-7, with 11 bases aligning to TRBD1. The length of the CDR3 is 14 residues. Germline CDR1 SGHVS, CDR2 FQNEAQ. The V gene end was trimmed by 5 bases and the J gene end by 4 bases; junction bases not matched to a gene: 4. The CDR3 DNA reads as TGTGCCAGCAGCCACCGGGACAGGGGGTACGAGCAGTACTTC. Amino acids: CASSHRDRGYEQYF.

This chain uses TRBV7-9 with TRBJ1-2; D perhaps matches TRBD1 (6 bases). Looked up from germline, CDR1 is SEHNR and CDR2 is FQNEAQ (reference sequence). With 5 bases removed from V and 2 bases from J, the gap between germline ends came to 15 bases. This CDR3 is built from 15 residues. The CDR3 is CASSPGGGGNYGYTF. CDR3 in DNA: TGTGCCAGCAGCCCTGGCGGAGGGGGGAACTATGGCTACACCTTC.

The V gene is TRBV10-1, the J gene TRBJ2-3, with TRBD2 identical over 8 bases. Trimming removed 5 bases from V and 3 bases from J; junction bases left unmatched: 4. The CDR3 runs 14 residues. Germline lookup yields CDR1 WNHNN and CDR2 SYGVQD (reference sequence). The CDR3 reads CASSKGLGTDTQYF. The CDR3 region has the DNA TGCGCCAGCAGTAAGGGACTAGGGACAGATACGCAGTATTTT.

This clone has just one count. The CDR3 protein is CASSARDSPSSNTEAFF. The CDR3 nucleotides are TGTGCCAGCAGCGCCCGGGACAGTCCCTCCTCGAACACTGAAGCTTTCTTT. The V and J genes are TRBV7-2 and TRBJ1-1, with TRBD1 matching over 7 bases. The ends lost 5 bases at V and 1 base at J; junction bases unmatched: 13. The CDR3 loop spans 17 amino acids. The germline CDR1 and CDR2 sequences are SGHTA and FQGNSA. The whole variable domain, remainder taken from reference TRBV7-2 and TRBJ1-1, is GAGVSQSPSNKVTEKGKDVELRCDPISGHTALYWYRQSLGQGLEFLIYFQGNSAPDKSGLPSDRFSAERTGGSVSTLTIQRTQQEDSAVYLCASSARDSPSSNTEAFFGQGTRLTVV.

This chain uses TRBV7-2 with TRBJ2-7, with 10 bases fitting TRBD2. V shed 1 base and J 0 bases; nucleotides not matched to a gene: 9. The CDR3 loop spans 18 amino acids. The germline V gene encodes CDR1 SGHTA and CDR2 FQGNSA. The CDR3 DNA is TGTGCCAGCAGCTTAGGGACTAGCGGACGAACAACCTCCTACGAGCAGTACTTC. This translates into CASSLGTSGRTTSYEQYF.

V is TRBV2 and J is TRBJ1-2; D possibly corresponds to TRBD1 (5 bases). This CDR3 comprises 14 residues. The V gene lost 6 bases and the J gene lost 4 bases, with 15 bases spanning the gap. Germline V gives CDR1 SNHLY, CDR2 FYNNEI. CDR3 amino acids: CASSPKPGGYGYTF. DNA of the CDR3: TGTGCCAGCAGCCCAAAACCGGGGGGCTATGGCTACACCTTC. Combining the CDR3 with reference TRBV2 and TRBJ1-2 gives the whole variable domain EPEVTQTPSHQVTQMGQEVILRCVPISNHLYFYWYRQILGQKVEFLVSFYNNEISEKSEIFDDQFSVERPDGSNFTLKIRSTKLEDSAMYFCASSPKPGGYGYTFGSGTRLTVV.

The chain uses TRBV7-6 and TRBJ2-1; tentatively, D is TRBD2 (8 bases). The V gene's germline CDR1 is SGHVS and CDR2 FNYEAQ. The germline V and J ends were trimmed by 5 bases and 9 bases, with 20 bases remaining between them. CDR3 length: 15 amino acids. CDR3: CASSQSGGGYGEQFF. For the CDR3, the DNA is TGTGCCAGCAGCCAATCGGGAGGGGGCTACGGTGAGCAGTTCTTC.

This clone was seen once. The CDR3, as DNA: TGTGCCAGCAGTTTATTTGACAGGGGCTGGGAGCAGTACTTC. The encoded protein is CASSLFDRGWEQYF. J is TRBJ2-7 and V is TRBV28; 8 bases agree with TRBD1. Trimming took 1 base from V and 7 from J; bases not matched to a gene: 6. Germline CDR1 is MDHEN and CDR2 is SYDVKM. The CDR3 extends over 14 amino acids.

The V call is TRBV7-2, the J call TRBJ2-5; D might be TRBD1 or TRBD2, each matching 6 bases. Germline V gene data show CDR1 as SGHTA and CDR2 as FQGNSA. V lost 5 bases to trimming and J lost 11 bases, with 21 bases between them. The CDR3 covers 14 residues. The CDR3, as DNA: TGTGCCAGCAGCCAAGGAGGAGCGGGCCAGGGGCAGTACTTC. Amino acid sequence: CASSQGGAGQGQYF.

The J gene is TRBJ2-1, the V gene TRBV19, with TRBD2 identical over 9 bases. V lost 4 bases, J lost 2 bases, and 6 bases stayed unmatched. The CDR3 totals 16 residues. In germline, CDR1 is LNHDA, CDR2 SQIVND (reference sequence). Here the CDR3 reads CASSRIAGETYNEQFF. The CDR3 DNA sequence: TGTGCCAGTAGTAGGATAGCGGGAGAGACCTACAATGAGCAGTTCTTC.

The genes are TRBV7-6 and TRBJ2-1; TRBD1 aligns across 9 bases. CDR1 is SGHVS, CDR2 FNYEAQ, per germline. The CDR3 extends over 12 amino acids. V was pared by 6 bases and J by 8 bases, with 2 bases of the junction left unmatched. DNA of the CDR3: TGTGCCAGCAGAAGGACAGGGGATGAGCAGTTCTTC. Encoded protein: CASRRTGDEQFF.

The chain recombines TRBV28 with TRBJ2-7; D gene uncertain. This CDR3 has 12 residues. V was clipped by 4 bases and J by 7 bases, with 11 bases between them. Germline CDR1 is MDHEN and CDR2 is SYDVKM. CDR3 residues: CASSSGPVEQYF. CDR3 bases: TGTGCCAGCAGTTCTGGGCCTGTGGAGCAGTACTTC.

J is TRBJ2-7 and V is TRBV11-2; D remains ambiguous. Trimming left V 0 bases short and J 0 bases short, with 6 bases between. CDR1 SGHAT and CDR2 FQNNGV come from the germline V gene. The CDR3 contains 14 residues. CDR3 bases: TGTGCCAGCAGCTTAGAGCCAAGCTCCTACGAGCAGTACTTC. Translated, it gives CASSLEPSSYEQYF.

The chain has TRBV6-5 and TRBJ2-7; 7 bases agree with TRBD2. The CDR3 has 16 residues. The ends lost 0 bases at V and 3 bases at J; junction bases unmatched: 8. Germline CDR1 is MNHEY and CDR2 is SVGAGI. CDR3 protein: CASSYSSLAAFYEQYF. Written as DNA, the CDR3 is TGTGCCAGCAGTTACTCGAGCCTAGCGGCCTTCTACGAGCAGTACTTC.

The rearrangement uses TRBV28 and TRBJ2-3; 9 bases line up with TRBD2. The CDR3 covers 16 residues. Per germline, CDR1 MDHEN and CDR2 SYDVKM. The trim removed 0 bases at V and 4 bases at J, leaving 5 bases unmatched. The CDR3 sequence is CASSLWVSGRSDTQYF. CDR3 DNA sequence: TGTGCCAGCAGTTTATGGGTTAGCGGGAGATCAGATACGCAGTATTTT.

The chain has TRBV7-8 and TRBJ1-2, with 9 bases that match TRBD1. The V gene end was trimmed by 5 bases and the J gene end by 4 bases; junction bases not matched to a gene: 8. The CDR3 is made up of 15 amino acids. Per germline, CDR1 SGHVS and CDR2 FQNEAQ. CDR3 nucleotides: TGTGCCAGCAGCACCAACAGGGGGCAGTCCTATGGCTACACCTTC. This codes for CASSTNRGQSYGYTF.

The chain uses TRBV5-1 and TRBJ2-3; D unclear. Germline lookup yields CDR1 SGHRS and CDR2 YFSETQ. CDR3 length: 14 residues. V lost 1 base, J lost 3 bases, and 9 bases lay in between. CDR3 in DNA: TGCGCCAGCAGCTTGTGGAGCGATACAGATACGCAGTATTTT. Residues: CASSLWSDTDTQYF.

V is TRBV7-9 and J is TRBJ2-3; perhaps TRBD2 as D (5 bases). Germline CDR1 and CDR2: SEHNR and FQNEAQ (reference sequence). Trimming took 1 base from V and 4 from J, leaving 18 bases between them. This CDR3 has 17 residues. The CDR3 spells CASSLVLASSIADTQYF. Written as DNA, the CDR3 is TGTGCCAGCAGCTTAGTCCTAGCCTCCTCAATCGCAGATACGCAGTATTTT. The full variable domain, rest sourced from reference TRBV7-9 and TRBJ2-3, is DTGVSQNPRHKITKRGQNVTFRCDPISEHNRLYWYRQTLGQGPEFLTYFQNEAQLEKSRLLSDRFSAERPKGSFSTLEIQRTEQGDSAMYLCASSLVLASSIADTQYFGPGTRLTVL.